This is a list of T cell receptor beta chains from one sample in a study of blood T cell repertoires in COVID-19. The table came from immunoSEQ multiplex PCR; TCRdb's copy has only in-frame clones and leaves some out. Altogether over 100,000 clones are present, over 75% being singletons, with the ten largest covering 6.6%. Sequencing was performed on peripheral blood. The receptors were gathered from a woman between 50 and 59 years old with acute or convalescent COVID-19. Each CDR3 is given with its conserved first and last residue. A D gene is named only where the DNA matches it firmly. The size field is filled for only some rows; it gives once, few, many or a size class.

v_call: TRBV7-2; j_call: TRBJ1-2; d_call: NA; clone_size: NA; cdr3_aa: CASSFTGPAGGYTF; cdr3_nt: TGTGCCAGCAGCTTCACAGGGCCCGCGGGCGGCTACACCTTC
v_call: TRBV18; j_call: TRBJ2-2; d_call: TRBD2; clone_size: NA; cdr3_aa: CASSSLAGNTGELFF; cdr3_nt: TGTGCCAGCTCATCGTTAGCGGGGAACACCGGGGAGCTGTTTTTT
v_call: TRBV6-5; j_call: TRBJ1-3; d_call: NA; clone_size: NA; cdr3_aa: CASSSGRLVSGNTIYF; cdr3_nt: TGTGCCAGCAGTTCAGGGAGGTTAGTCTCTGGAAACACCATATATTTT
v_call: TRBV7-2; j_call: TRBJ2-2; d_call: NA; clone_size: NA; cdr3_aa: CASSLHSRDGELFF; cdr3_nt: TGTGCCAGCAGCTTACACAGCCGGGACGGGGAGCTGTTTTTT
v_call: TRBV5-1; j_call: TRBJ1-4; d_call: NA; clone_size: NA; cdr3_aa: CASSLSFQGPRGNEKLFF; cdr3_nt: TGCGCCAGCAGCTTGTCCTTTCAGGGGCCCCGCGGGAATGAAAAACTGTTTTTT
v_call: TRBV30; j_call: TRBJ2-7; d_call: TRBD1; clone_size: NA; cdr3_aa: CAWMRTGDEQYF; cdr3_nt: TGTGCCTGGATGCGAACAGGGGACGAGCAGTACTTC
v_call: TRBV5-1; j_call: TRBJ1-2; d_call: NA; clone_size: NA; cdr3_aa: CASRTMTEDYGYTF; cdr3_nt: TGCGCCAGCCGTACCATGACAGAAGACTATGGCTACACCTTC
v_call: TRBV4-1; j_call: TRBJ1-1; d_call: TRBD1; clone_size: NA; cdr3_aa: CASRRDRGTMNTEAFF; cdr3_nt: TGCGCCAGCAGACGGGACAGGGGAACGATGAACACTGAAGCTTTCTTT
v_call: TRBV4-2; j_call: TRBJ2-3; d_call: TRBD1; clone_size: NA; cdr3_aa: CASSQAGQGTDTQYF; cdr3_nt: TGTGCCAGCAGCCAAGCAGGACAGGGAACAGATACGCAGTATTTT
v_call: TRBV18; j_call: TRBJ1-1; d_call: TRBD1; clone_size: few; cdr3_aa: CASSPTGGTEAFF; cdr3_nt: TGTGCCAGCTCACCGACAGGGGGCACTGAAGCTTTCTTT
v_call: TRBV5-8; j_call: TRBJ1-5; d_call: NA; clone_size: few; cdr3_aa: CASLLDGAMGPQHF; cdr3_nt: TGTGCCAGCTTACTCGATGGGGCCATGGGGCCCCAGCATTTT
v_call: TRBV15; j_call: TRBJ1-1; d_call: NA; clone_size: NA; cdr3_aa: CATSRDVALPTEAFF; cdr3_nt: TGTGCCACCAGCAGAGACGTCGCACTCCCCACTGAAGCTTTCTTT
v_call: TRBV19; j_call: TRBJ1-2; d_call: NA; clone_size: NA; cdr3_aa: CASSVQGGGYTF; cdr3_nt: TGTGCCAGTAGCGTACAGGGTGGCGGCTACACCTTC
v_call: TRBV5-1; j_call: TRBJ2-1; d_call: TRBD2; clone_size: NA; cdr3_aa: CASSRATSGAANEQFF; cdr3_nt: TGCGCCAGCAGCCGCGCGACTAGCGGGGCGGCGAATGAGCAGTTCTTC
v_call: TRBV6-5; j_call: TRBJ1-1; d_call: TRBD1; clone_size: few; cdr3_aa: CASSTRDRVTTEAFF; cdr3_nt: TGTGCCAGCAGTACTCGGGACAGGGTTACCACTGAAGCTTTCTTT
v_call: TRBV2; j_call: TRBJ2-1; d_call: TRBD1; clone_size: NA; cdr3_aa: CASSGQGSANEQFF; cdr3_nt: TGTGCCAGCAGCGGACAGGGGAGCGCGAATGAGCAGTTCTTC
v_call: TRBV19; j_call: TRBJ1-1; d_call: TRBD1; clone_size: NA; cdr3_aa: CASSIVTGGLTEAFF; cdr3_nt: TGTGCCAGTAGTATCGTAACAGGGGGTTTAACTGAAGCTTTCTTT
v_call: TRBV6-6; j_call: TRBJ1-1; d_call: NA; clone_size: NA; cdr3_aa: CATSGTKNTEAFF; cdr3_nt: TGTGCCACTTCCGGGACAAAGAACACTGAAGCTTTCTTT
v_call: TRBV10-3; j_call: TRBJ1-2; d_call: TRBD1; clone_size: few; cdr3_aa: CAISQGDYGYTF; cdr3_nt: TGTGCCATCAGCCAGGGGGACTATGGCTACACCTTC
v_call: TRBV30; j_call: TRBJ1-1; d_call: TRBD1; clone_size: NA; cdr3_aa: CAFRSQGQGGTEAFF; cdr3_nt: TGTGCTTTTCGATCCCAGGGACAGGGAGGAACTGAAGCTTTCTTT
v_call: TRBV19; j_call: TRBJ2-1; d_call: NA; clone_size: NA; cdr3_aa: CASSQGQGGYNEQFF; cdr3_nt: TGTGCCAGTAGTCAGGGGCAGGGAGGGTACAATGAGCAGTTCTTC
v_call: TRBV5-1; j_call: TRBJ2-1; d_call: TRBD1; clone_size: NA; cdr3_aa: CASSLATGTGAYNEQFF; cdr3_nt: TGCGCCAGCAGCTTGGCAACCGGGACAGGGGCCTACAATGAGCAGTTCTTC